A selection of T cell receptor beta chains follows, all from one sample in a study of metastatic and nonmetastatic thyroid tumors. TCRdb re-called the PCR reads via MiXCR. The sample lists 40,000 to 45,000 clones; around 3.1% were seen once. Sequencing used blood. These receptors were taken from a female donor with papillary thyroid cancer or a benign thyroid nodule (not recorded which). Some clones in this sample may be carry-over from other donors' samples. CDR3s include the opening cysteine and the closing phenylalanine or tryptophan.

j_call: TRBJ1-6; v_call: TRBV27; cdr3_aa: CASSYRGGPLHF
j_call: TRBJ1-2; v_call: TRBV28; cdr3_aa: CASSHRDGYTF
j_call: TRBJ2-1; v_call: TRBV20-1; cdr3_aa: CSASGLGLADNEQFF
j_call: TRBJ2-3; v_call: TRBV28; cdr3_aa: CASSTRGRATSTDTQYF
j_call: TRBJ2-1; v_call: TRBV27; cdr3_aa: CASIPNGAREQFF
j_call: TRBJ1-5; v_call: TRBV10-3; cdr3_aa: CAISIDRDQPQHF
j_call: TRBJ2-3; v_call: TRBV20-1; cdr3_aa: CSAIVRTDTQYF
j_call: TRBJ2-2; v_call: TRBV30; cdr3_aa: CASQGPNTGELFF
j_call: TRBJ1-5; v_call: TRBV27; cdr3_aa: CASSSLTGVDQPQHF
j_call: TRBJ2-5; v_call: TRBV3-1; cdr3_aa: CASSQEGGWETQYF
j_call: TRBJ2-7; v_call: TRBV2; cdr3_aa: CASRDPGTNSYEQYF
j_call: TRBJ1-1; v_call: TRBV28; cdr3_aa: CASSPRGRRFPDTEAFF
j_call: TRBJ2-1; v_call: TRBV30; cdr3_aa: CAWKVAGSRNEQFF
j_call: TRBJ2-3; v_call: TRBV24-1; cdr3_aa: CATSDSRTGGLDTQYF
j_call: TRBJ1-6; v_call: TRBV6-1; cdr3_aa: CASRFRGIGSPLHF
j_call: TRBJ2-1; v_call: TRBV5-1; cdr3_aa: CASSWGDSNEQFF
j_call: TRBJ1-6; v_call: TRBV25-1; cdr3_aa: CASSQNSRRNSPLHF
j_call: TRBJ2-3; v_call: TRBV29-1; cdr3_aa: CSARVSTDTQYF
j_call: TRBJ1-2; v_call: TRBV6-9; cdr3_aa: CASSWEYGYGYTF
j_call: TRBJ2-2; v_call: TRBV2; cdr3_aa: CASNPGQGNTGELFF
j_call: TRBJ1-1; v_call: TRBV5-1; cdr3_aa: CASSGGQGQNTEAFF
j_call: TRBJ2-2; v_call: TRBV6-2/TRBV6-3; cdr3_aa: CASTGLGAGNGELFF
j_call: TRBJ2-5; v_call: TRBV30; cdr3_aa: CAWRRAGGETQYF
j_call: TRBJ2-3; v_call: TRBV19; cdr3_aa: CASTYGQGADTQYF
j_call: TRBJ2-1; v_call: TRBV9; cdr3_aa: CASSVGRGPHNEQFF
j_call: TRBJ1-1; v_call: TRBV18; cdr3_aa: CASPPGVGDTEAFF
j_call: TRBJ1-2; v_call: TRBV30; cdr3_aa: CAWDRGGNYGYTF
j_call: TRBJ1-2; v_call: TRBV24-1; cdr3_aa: CATSDFSGQGLEVYTF
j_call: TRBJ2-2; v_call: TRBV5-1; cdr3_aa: CASSRGTGGAGELFF
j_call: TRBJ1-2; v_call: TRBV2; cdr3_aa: CASSPTGRGGYTF
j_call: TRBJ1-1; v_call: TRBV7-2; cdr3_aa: CASSPGQNTEAFF
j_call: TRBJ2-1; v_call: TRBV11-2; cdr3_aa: CASSIRRQATRVYEQFF
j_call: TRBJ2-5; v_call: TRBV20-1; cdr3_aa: CSARAGDNKEAQYF
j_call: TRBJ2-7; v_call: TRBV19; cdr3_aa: CASSTLSAGGFAHEQYF
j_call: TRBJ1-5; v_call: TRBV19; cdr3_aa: CASGREINQPQHF
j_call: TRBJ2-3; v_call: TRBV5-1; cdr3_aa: CASSSGTSGRLHLTDTQYF
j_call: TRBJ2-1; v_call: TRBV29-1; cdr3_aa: CSARGLSGTSGRSSYNEQFF
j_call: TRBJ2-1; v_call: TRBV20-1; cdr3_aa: CSANNPVAGEQFF
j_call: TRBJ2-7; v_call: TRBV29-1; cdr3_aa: CSVREGGSPYEQYF
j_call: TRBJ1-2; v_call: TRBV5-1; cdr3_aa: CASSLGGGEGYTF
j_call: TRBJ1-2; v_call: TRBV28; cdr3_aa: CASSLFGGPNYGYTF